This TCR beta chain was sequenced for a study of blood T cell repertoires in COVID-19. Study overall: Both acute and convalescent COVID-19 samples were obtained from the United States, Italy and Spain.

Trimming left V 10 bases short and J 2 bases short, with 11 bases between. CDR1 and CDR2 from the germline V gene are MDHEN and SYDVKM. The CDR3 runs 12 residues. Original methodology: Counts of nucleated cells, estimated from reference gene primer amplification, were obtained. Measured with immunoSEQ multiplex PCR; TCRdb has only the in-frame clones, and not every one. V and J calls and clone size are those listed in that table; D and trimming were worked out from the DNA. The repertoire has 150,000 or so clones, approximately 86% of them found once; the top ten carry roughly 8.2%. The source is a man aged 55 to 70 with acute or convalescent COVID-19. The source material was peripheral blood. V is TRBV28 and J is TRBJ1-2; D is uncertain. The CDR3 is CAISPRNYGYTF. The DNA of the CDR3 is TGTGCCATCTCTCCGAGGAACTATGGCTACACCTTC.